A selection of T cell receptor beta chains follows, all from one sample in a study of ipilimumab plus nivolumab after autologous stem cell transplantation. Using immunoSEQ multiplex PCR, the repertoire was profiled, and TCRdb retains in-frame clones only, with some absent. The sample comprises over 80,000 clones, under 85% of which are singletons, and around 2% rests with the top ten. The sample consisted of PBMCs, taken in a trial of ipilimumab plus nivolumab as post-transplant consolidation. Receptor source: a male donor with diffuse large B-cell lymphoma. CDR3s leave out the opening cysteine and the closing phenylalanine or tryptophan.

V gene	CDR3 protein
TRBV10-3	AIGRGDSPLH
TRBV19	ASMWGRDEKLF
TRBV27	ASGSQGGQGAVGNQPQH
TRBV27	ASSLGVGSSPLH
TRBV18	ASSPDRDRGYT
TRBV18	ASSPSPQGGNTEAF
TRBV5-4	ASSLVGGAFYNEQF
TRBV6-5	ANKATGVNSPLH
TRBV4-1	ASSPELHTEAF
TRBV14	ASSQGFGGADTGELF
TRBV19	ASTLDRASNQPQH
TRBV5-1	ASSSRRTGFQETQY
TRBV10-3	ASARQGQETQY
TRBV7-8	ASSLGDYEQY
TRBV6-1	ASSETTNTEAF
TRBV6-1	ASRQGVQETQY
TRBV18	ASSRGTGGTGELF
TRBV5-4	ASSLELRGIDTQY
TRBV18	ASSPPRGRTEAF
TRBV10-1	ASSPPGLSYGYT
TRBV18	ASSPPPMGSPLH
TRBV2	ASSDKFRRPEAF
TRBV18	ASSPREDEQF
TRBV5-1	ASSLGSGGSNEQF
TRBV7-9	ASTQGANAYEQY
TRBV7-6	ASSLLASGGAVGELF
TRBV9	ASSARGGGQPGKETQY
TRBV7-2	ASRGDRGRGTQY
TRBV13	ASRNRQGEYTEAF
TRBV6-5	ASILNTEAF
TRBV7-9	ASSSHRGLGTEAF
TRBV15	ATSRAFGLAGGRTGELF
TRBV5-1	ASSSSGTGDGYT
TRBV6-1	ATSRGVNYEQY
TRBV9	ASSVGSGLGIEAF
TRBV7-2	ASSPSDSRSGANVLT
TRBV5-1	ASSPGQGSREQF
TRBV4-1	ASSQEAGLATYEQY
TRBV19	ASSIPGHRSHGYT
TRBV7-9	ASSSGQGAHYNEKLF
TRBV5-1	ASSFQGTGGYT
TRBV9	ASSVSGDRVSNTEAF
TRBV18	ASSPKTAGAETQY
TRBV5-1	ASSGSGGATDEQF
TRBV6-5	ASRRQNGGFSLH
TRBV15	ATSRDNGVNEKLF
TRBV19	ASRGDSEGEAF
TRBV7-3	ASSSPPAGTNEQF
TRBV7-6	ASAQGARDEQF
TRBV18	ASSPGQPQH